This T cell receptor beta chain was sequenced during a study of T cell changes during pregnancy in multiple sclerosis. Only in-frame clones appear in the TCRdb table, and some are missing; sequencing was by immunoSEQ multiplex PCR. The sample contains about 89,000 clones, approximately 95% of which appear only once. Trimming pared 6 bases from V and 1 base from J, leaving 12 bases between. CDR1 is SGHAT and CDR2 is FQNNGV in the germline V gene. This CDR3 region has 14 residues. This TCR came from a female donor in good health, enrolled as a control in a pregnancy study. The material sequenced was peripheral blood, taken after pregnancy. The chain joins TRBV11-2 to TRBJ2-5; possibly TRBD2 for D (7 bases). The CDR3 region has the DNA TGTGCCAGCAGACTAGGGGGGGGCCAAGAGACCCAGTACTTC. It yields the protein CASRLGGGQETQYF.